This T cell receptor beta chain originates from a study of T cells in Graves' hyperthyroidism and ophthalmopathy. Germline V lookup: CDR1 DFQATT, CDR2 SNEGSKA (reference sequence). The CDR3 runs 13 residues. V shed 4 bases and J shed 5 bases, with 11 bases lying between them. Disease lasting under 3 months, a NOSPECS grade of at least 4, and a Clinical Activity Score of at least 3 were features of the ophthalmopathy patients. Amplification yielded TCR beta CDR3 regions, with RNA transcripts as the source. The study used the HTBI primer set for a first-round RT-PCR of the TCR CDR3. A single record per CDR3 protein comes from TCRdb applying MiXCR to the multiplex PCR reads. The sample records 660,000 or so distinct CDR3 sequences, more than 20% being singletons.

This sequence joins TRBV20-1 and TRBJ2-2; D may match TRBD1 or TRBD2 (6 bases each). The sequence was collected from a man between 25 and 39 years old with Graves' ophthalmopathy. The sample consisted of blood. CDR3 residues: CSAIGGGTGELFF. CDR3 nucleotides: TGCAGTGCTATAGGAGGGGGGACCGGGGAGCTGTTTTTT.